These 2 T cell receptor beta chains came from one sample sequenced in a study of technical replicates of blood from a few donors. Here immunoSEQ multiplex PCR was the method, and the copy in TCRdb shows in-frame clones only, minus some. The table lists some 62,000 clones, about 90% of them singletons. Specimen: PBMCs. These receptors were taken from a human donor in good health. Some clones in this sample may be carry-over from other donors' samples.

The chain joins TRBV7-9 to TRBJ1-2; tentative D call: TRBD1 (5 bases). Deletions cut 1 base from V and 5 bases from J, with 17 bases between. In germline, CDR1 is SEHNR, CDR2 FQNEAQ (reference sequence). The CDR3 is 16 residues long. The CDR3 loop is CASSLGVAGLGYGYTF. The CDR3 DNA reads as TGTGCCAGCAGCTTAGGAGTCGCGGGACTCGGGTATGGCTACACCTTC.

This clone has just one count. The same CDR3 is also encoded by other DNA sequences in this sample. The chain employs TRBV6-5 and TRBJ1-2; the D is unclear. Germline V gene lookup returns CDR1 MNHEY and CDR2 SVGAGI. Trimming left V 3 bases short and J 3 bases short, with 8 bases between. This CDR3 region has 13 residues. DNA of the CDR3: TGTGCCAGCAGTTATGGGCAGTACTATGGCTACACCTTC. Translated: CASSYGQYYGYTF.